This T cell receptor beta chain was recovered during a study of technical replicates of blood from several donors. This CDR3 contains 14 residues. Trimming stripped 4 bases from V and 6 bases from J, with 11 bases between. The V gene's germline CDR1 is SGHRS and CDR2 YFSETQ. TCRdb's copy holds only in-frame clones and misses some; the assay was immunoSEQ multiplex PCR. The table lists more than 90,000 clones, 90% to 96% of them singletons. This sequence joins TRBV5-1 and TRBJ1-6; no clear D gene. This receptor was taken from a human donor in good health. Input material: T cells isolated from PBMCs. The CDR3 sequence is CASSNRQVNSPLHF. CDR3 sequence (DNA): TGCGCCAGCAGCAATCGACAAGTTAATTCACCCCTCCACTTT.